This is a list of T cell receptor beta chains from one sample in a study of blood T cell repertoires in COVID-19. Sequencing used immunoSEQ multiplex PCR; TCRdb keeps in-frame clones, though not all of them. The data show around 120,000 clones, about 79% seen once. The sequenced material came from peripheral blood. These receptors all stem from a woman older than 75 with acute or convalescent COVID-19. Each CDR3 is given with its conserved first and last residue.

>TRBJ1-2|TRBV5-6|15
CASSFSGQGPLGYTF
>TRBJ2-2|TRBV19|13
CASNPTPTGELFF
>TRBJ2-2|TRBV19|14
CASSRLAGTGELFF
>TRBJ2-2|TRBV3-1/TRBV3-2|15
CASSRRAGGSGELFF
>TRBJ1-5|TRBV19|16
CASSNAGTGVNQPQHF
>TRBJ1-1|TRBV7-3|14
CASSGRGTGSEAFF
>TRBJ2-1|TRBV19|16
CASSIRLAGGDNEQFF
>TRBJ1-1|TRBV28|14
CASSLAPGHLEAFF
>TRBJ1-5|TRBV4-3|15
CASSQERRENQPQHF
>TRBJ2-2|TRBV7-8|15
CASSLALSYTGELFF
>TRBJ2-2|TRBV4-1|16
CASSQEWGVNTGELFF
>TRBJ1-6|TRBV18|16
CASSLDPGGRNSPLHF
>TRBJ1-2|TRBV5-1|13
CASSSRGGTGYTF
>TRBJ2-5|TRBV9|13
CASSVGGQETQYF
>TRBJ2-5|TRBV28|17
CASSLGAAGGPWETQYF
>TRBJ2-7|TRBV9|14
CASSGRQGGDEQYF
>TRBJ1-2|TRBV20-1|11
CSTRTERRYTF
>TRBJ1-1|TRBV18|13
CASSPAGNTEAFF
>TRBJ1-5|TRBV25-1|14
CASSEWGDHQPQHF
>TRBJ2-3|TRBV2|16
CASRSRLLAIPDTQYF
>TRBJ2-5|TRBV4-2|15
CASSQVGGGGETQYF
>TRBJ1-2|TRBV7-6|18
CASSPQTRDRGGYYGYTF
>TRBJ2-5|TRBV3-1/TRBV3-2|14
CASSRSGARETQYF
>TRBJ2-2|TRBV9|17
CASSVIAGGPDTGELFF
>TRBJ1-3|TRBV2|13
CASSDGARNTIYF
>TRBJ2-1|TRBV7-3|15
CASSLSGGEHNEQFF